A selection of T cell receptor beta chains follows, all from one sample in a study of identical twins. One entry per CDR3 protein, called by TCRdb with MiXCR from the 5' RACE reads. The sample holds about 210,000 distinct CDR3 sequences; roughly a tenth are singletons and the top ten take 4% to 6%. The sample comprised memory (CD45RO+) T cells sorted from blood. These TCRs come from a woman younger than 35 in good health. The CDR3 runs from the conserved cysteine through the conserved F or W. A D gene is named only where the DNA matches it firmly. Size values are once, few and many counts, or a class for expanded clones, and some rows have none.

TRBV3-1	TRBD2	TRBJ2-5	few	TGTGCCAGCAGCCAAGAAGCGGGGGGGCGGGAGACCCAGTACTTC	CASSQEAGGRETQYF
TRBV12-3/TRBV12-4	NA	TRBJ2-4	few	TGTGCCAGCAGTTTCGCAGGGGGGACCAAAAACATTCAGTACTTC	CASSFAGGTKNIQYF
TRBV11-3	TRBD2	TRBJ2-1	few	TGTGCCAGCAGTCCCCCGGGACTATTCTCCAATGAGCAGTTCTTC	CASSPPGLFSNEQFF
TRBV11-2	NA	TRBJ2-4	few	TGTGCCAGCAGCTTGAGACCGGGTTTATGGGACAAAAACATTCAGTACTTC	CASSLRPGLWDKNIQYF
TRBV11-2	TRBD2	TRBJ2-1	many	TGTGCCAGCAGCTTAAGCGGGGAATCCTACAATGAGCAGTTCTTC	CASSLSGESYNEQFF
TRBV24-1	NA	TRBJ2-2	NA	TGTGCCACCAGTGATACCCGAAGGGGGGAGGTTTCCGGGGAGCTGTTTTTT	CATSDTRRGEVSGELFF
TRBV29-1	TRBD2	TRBJ2-1	NA	TGCAGCTCCGCCCTGACTAGCGGGGGGAGCGATGAGCAGTTCTTC	CSSALTSGGSDEQFF
TRBV28	NA	TRBJ2-7	NA	TGTGCCAGCAGGGACAGATTAGGATCAGCTGGATGGATTTACTTC	CASRDRLGSAGWIYF
TRBV20-1	NA	TRBJ2-1	many	TGCAGCGGGACTTTATACAATGAGCAGTTCTTC	CSGTLYNEQFF
TRBV20-1	NA	TRBJ2-3	few	TGCAGTGCTTTCGGAGGGGGATCTAGCACAGATACGCAGTATTTT	CSAFGGGSSTDTQYF
TRBV6-2/TRBV6-3	NA	TRBJ2-6	few	TGTGCCAGCAGGACATCTGGGGCCAACGTCCTGACTTTC	CASRTSGANVLTF
TRBV20-1	NA	TRBJ2-3	NA	TGCAGTGCTAGAGCGGGTTTCACAGATACGCAGTATTTT	CSARAGFTDTQYF
TRBV7-8	NA	TRBJ2-2	few	TGTGCCAGCAGCTTTTTCGGGGCAAGTGGCACCGGGGAGCTGTTTTTT	CASSFFGASGTGELFF
TRBV29-1	NA	TRBJ2-3	many	TGCAGCGGGGCCTCAGATACGCAGTATTTT	CSGASDTQYF
TRBV11-2	NA	TRBJ1-2	few	TGTGCCAGCAGCTTAGATGGGGGTGGCTACACCTTC	CASSLDGGGYTF
TRBV7-2	NA	TRBJ2-3	NA	TGTGCCAGCAGCGCCAGGGGAGGAGGGGGTCTTACAGATACGCAGTATTTT	CASSARGGGGLTDTQYF
TRBV12-3/TRBV12-4	NA	TRBJ2-7	NA	TGTGCCAGCAGACGAACACAGGGCCGAATTACCTACGAGCAGTACTTC	CASRRTQGRITYEQYF
TRBV9	NA	TRBJ1-2	few	TGTGCCAGCAGCGTAGCTAGCAACACAGCTAACTATGGCTACACCTTC	CASSVASNTANYGYTF
TRBV7-9	TRBD1	TRBJ1-1	NA	TGTGCCAGCAGCTACACTACAGGGGCGGACACTGAAGCTTTCTTT	CASSYTTGADTEAFF
TRBV5-1	NA	TRBJ2-5	few	TGCGCCAGCAGTACCACAGGGTCAGAGACCCAGTACTTC	CASSTTGSETQYF
TRBV11-3	NA	TRBJ1-1	few	TGTGCCAGCAGCTCGGACAGACGCTCAATGGGAGCTTTCTTT	CASSSDRRSMGAFF